The rows below give T cell receptor beta chains drawn from one sample of a study of blood T cell repertoires in COVID-19. Only in-frame clones appear in the TCRdb table, and some are missing; sequencing was by immunoSEQ multiplex PCR. Here the sample spans 100,000 to 150,000 clones, roughly three quarters being singletons. Sequenced input: peripheral blood. The receptors shown here come from a man aged 35 to 55 with active or convalescent COVID-19. CDR3s include the opening cysteine and the closing phenylalanine or tryptophan. A D gene is named only where the DNA matches it firmly. Clone sizes are given selectively: once, few, many, or a class where the clone is expanded.

J	size	D	V	CDR3	DNA
TRBJ2-2	NA	NA	TRBV9	CASSVEGKGTGELFF	TGTGCCAGCAGCGTAGAGGGGAAAGGCACCGGGGAGCTGTTTTTT
TRBJ1-6	NA	TRBD1	TRBV6-5	CASSYGTGRNSPLHF	TGTGCCAGCAGTTACGGGACAGGGCGAAATTCACCCCTCCACTTT
TRBJ2-4	once	NA	TRBV9	CASSVEGGQLAKNIQYF	TGTGCCAGCAGCGTAGAAGGGGGTCAACTAGCCAAAAACATTCAGTACTTC
TRBJ2-6	once	NA	TRBV12-5	CASALSGANVLTF	TGTGCTAGTGCCTTATCTGGGGCCAACGTCCTGACTTTC
TRBJ2-1	NA	TRBD2	TRBV18	CASSPGTSGSDEQFF	TGTGCCAGCTCACCAGGGACTAGCGGGAGTGATGAGCAGTTCTTC
TRBJ1-1	NA	TRBD1	TRBV2	CASSGGWGTEAFF	TGTGCCAGCTCAGGGGGCTGGGGTACTGAAGCTTTCTTT
TRBJ1-4	NA	NA	TRBV9	CASTYEAGGEKLFF	TGTGCCAGCACCTACGAGGCAGGAGGGGAAAAACTGTTTTTT
TRBJ2-3	NA	NA	TRBV7-2	CASSFRLADTQYF	TGTGCCAGCAGCTTCCGACTAGCAGATACGCAGTATTTT
TRBJ1-3	NA	TRBD1	TRBV6-5	CASSWTGGDGNTIYF	TGTGCCAGCAGCTGGACAGGGGGCGACGGAAACACCATATATTTT
TRBJ2-1	NA	TRBD1	TRBV5-6	CASSPRQGRFYNEQFF	TGTGCCAGCAGCCCTAGACAGGGTCGGTTCTACAATGAGCAGTTCTTC
TRBJ2-7	NA	NA	TRBV20-1	CSAGHYEQYF	TGCAGTGCTGGACACTACGAGCAGTACTTC
TRBJ1-2	NA	NA	TRBV5-1	CASSSVGLSFGYTF	TGCGCCAGCAGCTCTGTGGGACTATCCTTTGGCTACACCTTC
TRBJ2-3	NA	NA	TRBV27	CASSLGTLTDTQYF	TGTGCCAGCAGTTTAGGGACTCTCACAGATACGCAGTATTTT
TRBJ1-2	NA	TRBD1	TRBV2	CASRGTANYGYTF	TGTGCCAGCAGAGGGACAGCCAACTATGGCTACACCTTC
TRBJ1-6	few	NA	TRBV27	CASSFAGAIESPLHF	TGTGCCAGCAGTTTCGCAGGGGCAATAGAGTCACCCCTCCACTTT
TRBJ1-3	NA	NA	TRBV28	CASSSFSGNTIYF	TGTGCCAGCAGCTCGTTCTCTGGAAACACCATATATTTT
TRBJ2-3	many	TRBD1	TRBV15	CATSRDPQGATSRDTQYF	TGTGCCACCAGCAGAGATCCGCAGGGGGCAACGAGTAGGGATACGCAGTATTTT
TRBJ2-3	NA	NA	TRBV7-2	CASSPFRTDTQYF	TGTGCCAGCAGCCCATTTCGCACAGATACGCAGTATTTT
TRBJ2-5	NA	TRBD2	TRBV5-1	CASSLLGAGGSATQYF	TGCGCCAGCAGCTTATTAGGAGCGGGGGGTTCGGCGACCCAGTACTTC
TRBJ1-3	NA	TRBD1	TRBV30	CAWQGQGNTIYF	TGTGCCTGGCAGGGACAGGGAAACACCATATATTTT
TRBJ1-1	NA	NA	TRBV11-3	CASSLYRPGGNTEAFF	TGTGCCAGCAGCTTATACAGGCCCGGGGGGAACACTGAAGCTTTCTTT
TRBJ2-1	NA	TRBD2	TRBV3-1/TRBV3-2	CASSQGLGTSGKYNEQFF	TGTGCCAGCAGCCAAGGCTTAGGGACTAGCGGAAAATACAATGAGCAGTTCTTC
TRBJ2-7	NA	NA	TRBV29-1	CSGRGAGSYEQYF	TGCAGCGGTCGGGGGGCAGGGTCCTACGAGCAGTACTTC
TRBJ2-7	NA	NA	TRBV4-1	CASSQEYGDSEQYF	TGCGCCAGCAGCCAAGAATACGGGGACTCCGAGCAGTACTTC